The 5 T cell receptor beta chains in this list originate from one sample, sequenced in a study of blood T cells in healthy people across ages. Together with a sample-barcoded 5' primer, a J-beta primer mix was included in a second PCR lasting about 7 to 12 cycles. TCRdb re-derived calls from the 5' RACE reads in MiXCR, one entry per CDR3 protein. The sample comprises approximately 800,000 distinct CDR3 sequences, 53% of which are singletons, and about 42% rests with the top ten. The sequenced sample consisted of blood. These receptors came from a man at least 80 years old in good health.

A word on this clonotype: This may be a read error, as it is one base from a much larger clone. This chain uses TRBV12-3 or TRBV12-4 with TRBJ1-2; D ambiguous. The ends were cut back, 3 bases at V and 6 bases at J, with 5 bases in the middle. This CDR3 has 11 residues. The CDR3 DNA is TGTGCCAGCAGTTTTAGCGATGGCTACACCTTC. This gives the protein CASSFSDGYTF.

The CDR3 loop is CASSGGGQESYEQYF. CDR3 in DNA: TGCGCCAGCAGTGGGGGAGGGCAGGAAAGCTACGAGCAGTACTTC. The genes are TRBV10-2 and TRBJ2-7; 7 nucleotides align to TRBD2. Germline V gene sequence: CDR1 WSHSY, CDR2 SAAADI. The CDR3 contains 15 residues. Trimming at V came to 4 bases and at J to 3 bases, leaving 9 bases not matched to a gene.

The chain has TRBV5-1 and TRBJ2-2, with D tentatively TRBD2 (5 bases). Germline V lookup: CDR1 SGHRS, CDR2 YFSETQ. V lost 5 bases, J lost 1 base, and 9 bases lay in between. The CDR3 consists of 14 residues. The CDR3 nucleotides are TGCGCCAGCAGAGTGGGGAGGAACACCGGGGAGCTGTTTTTT. It specifies CASRVGRNTGELFF.

This chain links TRBV10-3 with TRBJ2-1; no clear D. The germline CDR1 and CDR2 sequences are ENHRY and SYGVKD. This CDR3 has 12 residues. Trimming removed 2 bases at V and 5 bases at J, with 4 bases between. The chain's CDR3 is CAISERDNEQFF. In DNA form, the CDR3 reads TGTGCCATCAGTGAGCGGGACAATGAGCAGTTCTTC.

The chain has TRBV12-3 or TRBV12-4 and TRBJ2-7, with 10 bases that match TRBD2. V dropped 5 bases and J dropped 3; count of bases not matched to a gene: 4. The CDR3 is 14 amino acids. CDR3 loop: CASSPSGSIYEQYF. Here the CDR3 DNA reads TGTGCCAGCAGTCCTAGCGGGAGTATCTACGAGCAGTACTTC.